The rows below give T cell receptor beta chains drawn from one sample of a study of blood T cell repertoires in COVID-19. Assay used: immunoSEQ multiplex PCR; TCRdb lists only in-frame clones, some missing. This sample has 300,000 to 400,000 clones; 70% to 90% occur once, and the top ten carry about 7%. Sequencing was done on a sample of peripheral blood. The receptors originated from a woman aged 60 to 75 with COVID-19, enrolled during active disease. Each CDR3 is given with its conserved first and last residue. The D gene is left open where the match is weak. Not all rows give a size; the values are once, few, many and, for expanded clones, a class.

>NA|NA|TRBJ2-5|TRBV5-6
TGTGCCAGCAGCTTGAGCGAGACCCAGTACTTC
CASSLSETQYF
>TRBD1|NA|TRBJ1-2|TRBV23-1
TGCGCCAGCAGTCATAAAAAGGGGGCGGACAGGGGGCGCGTAGGCTACACCTTC
CASSHKKGADRGRVGYTF
>NA|NA|TRBJ1-2|TRBV6-5
TGTGCCAGCAGTTACTTCGGGGGTGACGGCTACACCTTC
CASSYFGGDGYTF
>NA|NA|TRBJ2-1|TRBV5-1
TGCGCCAGCAGCTTCGGAGGGGCGCGGGCATACAATGAGCAGTTCTTC
CASSFGGARAYNEQFF
>NA|NA|TRBJ1-6|TRBV2
TGTGCCAGCACATCGCGCTCCTATAATTCACCCCTCCACTTT
CASTSRSYNSPLHF
>NA|NA|TRBJ1-2|TRBV5-6
TGTGCCAGCAGCTTGGTACGGGGCTATGGCTACACCTTC
CASSLVRGYGYTF
>TRBD1|NA|TRBJ1-2|TRBV7-2
TGTGCCAGCAGCTTAGCAGGGACAGGGCTCTATGGCTACACCTTC
CASSLAGTGLYGYTF
>TRBD1|NA|TRBJ1-2|TRBV5-8
TGTGCCAGCAGCTCCCTGATCCGGGACAGAAGAAACTATGGCTACACCTTC
CASSSLIRDRRNYGYTF
>TRBD1|NA|TRBJ2-7|TRBV5-1
TGCGCCAGCAGCCACCGGGACAGGTCCTCCTACGAGCAGTACTTC
CASSHRDRSSYEQYF
>TRBD1|NA|TRBJ1-4|TRBV2
TGTGCCAGCAGTCTCCGGGACAGGGGAGGTGAAAAACTGTTTTTT
CASSLRDRGGEKLFF
>NA|NA|TRBJ1-6|TRBV9
TGTGCCAGCAGCCTAATGGGAGGAACGATTTCACCCCTCCACTTT
CASSLMGGTISPLHF
>NA|NA|TRBJ1-2|TRBV20-1
TGCAGTGCTAGCCGCCCAGGAGGCTACACCTTC
CSASRPGGYTF
>NA|NA|TRBJ1-4|TRBV2
TGTGCCAGCAGGGAAAGGTGGGACTCTGAAAAACTGTTTTTT
CASRERWDSEKLFF
>TRBD1|NA|TRBJ2-2|TRBV19
TGTGCCAGTACCGGACAGGGGGTGAACACCGGGGAGCTGTTTTTT
CASTGQGVNTGELFF
>TRBD1|NA|TRBJ1-2|TRBV18
TGTGCCAGCTCTCCCGGACAGGGGGGGTACTATGGCTACACCTTC
CASSPGQGGYYGYTF
>TRBD2|NA|TRBJ2-5|TRBV2
TGTGCCAGCAGTGACCCTTCTAGCGGGGGGGTGGTTGAGACCCAGTACTTC
CASSDPSSGGVVETQYF
>NA|NA|TRBJ2-7|TRBV19
TGTGCCAGTACTAATGGGAGGTACGAGCAGTACTTC
CASTNGRYEQYF
>TRBD1|NA|TRBJ1-4|TRBV18
TGTGCCAGCACGACAGGGAACTTTGAAAAACTGTTTTTT
CASTTGNFEKLFF
>TRBD1|NA|TRBJ1-2|TRBV7-3
TGTGCCAGCAGCCTACAGGGGAACTATGGCTACACCTTC
CASSLQGNYGYTF
>NA|NA|TRBJ2-3|TRBV2
TGTGCCAGCAGTAGGGAGACCTACCCAGGACGAAATACGCAGTATTTT
CASSRETYPGRNTQYF
>TRBD1|NA|TRBJ1-1|TRBV5-1
TGCGCCAGCAGCTTGCCAAGGGACAGCTTGAACACTGAAGCTTTCTTT
CASSLPRDSLNTEAFF
>TRBD1|NA|TRBJ1-4|TRBV5-1
TGCGCCAGCAGCAACTCCGGGACAGGGGCTGAAAAACTGTTTTTT
CASSNSGTGAEKLFF
>NA|once|TRBJ1-5|TRBV6-6
TGTGCCAGCCTCACAGAGGGACAGCCCCAGCATTTT
CASLTEGQPQHF
>TRBD2|NA|TRBJ2-3|TRBV6-2/TRBV6-3
TGTGCCAGCAGTTACACGGGGGGGCTAGCGGGGGCCCGGATCACAGATACGCAGTATTTT
CASSYTGGLAGARITDTQYF
>NA|few|TRBJ1-2|TRBV4-1
TGCGCCAGCAGCCAGCGTGGGGGGAACTATGGCTACACCTTC
CASSQRGGNYGYTF
>TRBD2|NA|TRBJ2-3|TRBV7-6
TGTGCCAGCAGTAAAACTAGCGGGGGAAGCACAGATACGCAGTATTTT
CASSKTSGGSTDTQYF
>TRBD2|NA|TRBJ2-2|TRBV5-1
TGCGCCAGCAGCTCCCAACGGACTAGCGGGGGGCAAGCGAACACCGGGGAGCTGTTTTTT
CASSSQRTSGGQANTGELFF
>TRBD1|NA|TRBJ1-1|TRBV11-3
TGTGCCAGCAGTACCGACAGGGAGAACACTGAAGCTTTCTTT
CASSTDRENTEAFF
>NA|once|TRBJ2-2|TRBV2
TGTGCCAGCAGGGGCGACAGCGGGGAGCTGTTTTTT
CASRGDSGELFF
>NA|NA|TRBJ1-4|TRBV16
TGTGCCAGCAGCCACCTCGGGGAGGGGACGCTTGAAAAACTGTTTTTT
CASSHLGEGTLEKLFF
>TRBD1|NA|TRBJ1-5|TRBV19
TGTGCCAGTATAGGTACAGGGGGCGATCTGCAGCCCCAGCATTTT
CASIGTGGDLQPQHF
>TRBD1|NA|TRBJ2-7|TRBV11-3
TGTGCCAGCAGCGCACAGGGGTATTCCTACGAGCAGTACTTC
CASSAQGYSYEQYF
>NA|NA|TRBJ1-2|TRBV10-3
TGTGCCATCAGTGAGTCGATCTGGGACAAGAACTATGGCTACACCTTC
CAISESIWDKNYGYTF
>TRBD2|NA|TRBJ2-1|TRBV12-3/TRBV12-4
TGTGCCAGCAGTTCAGGACTAGCGGGGCCCTCCCTCTTC
CASSSGLAGPSLF
>TRBD1|NA|TRBJ2-5|TRBV18
TGTGCCAGCTCACCATCCCGAGGGGGCACGGGGGAGACCCAGTACTTC
CASSPSRGGTGETQYF
>TRBD1|once|TRBJ1-1|TRBV4-3
TGCGCCAGCAGCCTCCGGACAGGCATGAACACTGAAGCTTTCTTT
CASSLRTGMNTEAFF
>NA|once|TRBJ1-5|TRBV5-1
TGCGCCAGCAGCTTGGCGGAGGGTTCACAGCCCCAGCATTTT
CASSLAEGSQPQHF
>TRBD2|NA|TRBJ2-7|TRBV13
TGTGCCAGCAGCTTATCTAGCGGGGGGACTACCTCCTACGAGCAGTACTTC
CASSLSSGGTTSYEQYF
>TRBD1|NA|TRBJ1-4|TRBV7-2
TGTGCCAGCAGCTCGACAGGGGGTCAAGAAAAACTGTTTTTT
CASSSTGGQEKLFF
>TRBD1|NA|TRBJ1-5|TRBV19
TGTGCCAGTAGTATTGGGTCGGGACAGGGGGGGAGTCAGCCCCAGCATTTT
CASSIGSGQGGSQPQHF
>NA|few|TRBJ2-2|TRBV5-8
TGTGCCAGCAGCTTATACCAAGGGAAGGAGGCCGGGGAGCTGTTTTTT
CASSLYQGKEAGELFF
>NA|NA|TRBJ1-2|TRBV30
TGTGCCTGGAGTGTAATATTTAACTATGGCTACACCTTC
CAWSVIFNYGYTF
>TRBD2|NA|TRBJ2-2|TRBV7-3
TGTGCCAGCAGCTTAGCGGGGGGCCTCGGGGAGCTGTTTTTT
CASSLAGGLGELFF
>NA|NA|TRBJ1-2|TRBV10-3
TGTGCCATCAGTGAGTCTGGAGGGGCAGCCTATGGCTACACCTTC
CAISESGGAAYGYTF
>NA|once|TRBJ2-5|TRBV11-3
TGTGCCAGCAGCCCCGAGAGGGAGACCCAGTACTTC
CASSPERETQYF
>NA|NA|TRBJ2-2|TRBV4-1
TGCGCCAGCAACTCAGGGGTCCGGGCCGGGGAGCTGTTTTTT
CASNSGVRAGELFF
>TRBD2|NA|TRBJ2-1|TRBV9
TGTGCCAGCAGCACCCGACTAGCGGGTGACTACAATGAGCAGTTCTTC
CASSTRLAGDYNEQFF